The 32 T cell receptor beta chains given below trace back to one sample, sequenced in a study of T cells expressing NK-cell markers. TCRdb reprocessed the 5' RACE reads, with one entry per CDR3 protein and no DNA. The sample includes over 350,000 distinct CDR3 sequences. Sequences were obtained from blood T cells: a sorted CD56 or NKG2C T cell subset, CD4+ or CD8+ T cells, or bulk PBMC T cells (not recorded which). Receptor source: a woman in her fifties or sixties in good health.

V and J are TRBV7-2 and TRBJ2-7. The germline V gene encodes CDR1 SGHTA and CDR2 FQGNSA. There are 13 residues in the CDR3. CDR3 protein: CASSLAPLGEQYF.

This sequence joins TRBV20-1 and TRBJ2-4. CDR1 DFQATT and CDR2 SNEGSKA come from the germline V gene (reference sequence). The CDR3 length is 16 residues. CDR3 amino acids: CSARRTEGVAKNIQYF.

The chain combines TRBV29-1 with TRBJ1-1; TCRdb's D call of TRBD1 is untestable without DNA. The CDR3 runs to 14 residues. Germline assignment: CDR1 SQVTM and CDR2 ANQGSEA. The CDR3 here is CSVRRGGAVTEAFF.

V is TRBV5-1 and J is TRBJ2-7; TCRdb selects TRBD1, and the lack of DNA leaves this call unchecked. Germline V CDR1 and CDR2: SGHRS, YFSETQ. The CDR3 totals 15 residues. CDR3 sequence reads: CASSLSRDRALEQYF.

The rearrangement uses TRBV20-1 and TRBJ2-2; TCRdb returns TRBD1, unconfirmable since there is no DNA. Germline V gene data show CDR1 as DFQATT and CDR2 as SNEGSKA (reference sequence). The CDR3 has 13 residues. This chain's CDR3 is CSASEQATGELFF.

This chain joins TRBV18 and TRBJ1-2; as DNA is missing, the TRBD1 call by TCRdb cannot be tested. The germline gives CDR1 KGHSH, CDR2 LQKENI. CDR3 length: 16 amino acids. The CDR3 sequence is CASSPIRVNRDYGYTF.

The chain is built from TRBV29-1 and TRBJ2-5; TCRdb returns TRBD2, unconfirmable since there is no DNA. Germline assignment: CDR1 SQVTM and CDR2 ANQGSEA. There are 14 residues in the CDR3. The CDR3 is CSVEHGLPPETQYF.

The chain uses TRBV20-1 and TRBJ2-5; TCRdb calls TRBD2, which cannot be checked without DNA. The CDR3 has 14 residues. Germline V gene lookup returns CDR1 DFQATT and CDR2 SNEGSKA (reference sequence). The CDR3 protein is CSAAGPREWETQYF.

J is TRBJ1-2 and V is TRBV5-1; TCRdb's D call, TRBD1, is unchecked because there is no DNA. The V gene's germline CDR1 is SGHRS and CDR2 YFSETQ. CDR3 length: 14 residues. This CDR3 is CASSLNTGTPTDTF. Supplemented by reference TRBV5-1 and TRBJ1-2, the full variable domain reads KAGVTQTPRYLIKTRGQQVTLSCSPISGHRSVSWYQQTPGQGLQFLFEYFSETQRNKGNFPGRFSGRQFSNSRSEMNVSTLELGDSALYLCASSLNTGTPTDTFGSGTRLTVV.

This chain links TRBV7-9 with TRBJ1-5; TCRdb proposes TRBD1, but this gene call is untestable without DNA. From germline, CDR1 is SEHNR and CDR2 FQNEAQ (reference sequence). This CDR3 spans 15 amino acids. CDR3 sequence reads: CASSPGTLSNQPQHF.

V gene TRBV27 combines with J gene TRBJ2-5. The CDR3 covers 14 residues. Per the germline V gene, CDR1 is MNHEY and CDR2 is SMNVEV (reference sequence). CDR3 sequence: CASSLEASQRTQYF.

The chain couples TRBV5-5 to TRBJ2-5. The CDR3 is made up of 16 amino acids. Germline V gives CDR1 SGHKS, CDR2 YYEKEE (reference sequence). The CDR3: CASSFGGTGNQETQYF.

The chain uses TRBV5-5 and TRBJ2-1; the D gene TCRdb calls, TRBD1, cannot be checked with no DNA. The V gene's germline CDR1 is SGHKS and CDR2 YYEKEE (reference sequence). The CDR3 runs 14 residues. This CDR3 is CASSQIPWDREQFF.

J is TRBJ2-1 and V is TRBV7-9; TCRdb lists TRBD2, though no DNA is available to test this call. Germline V gene data show CDR1 as SEHNR and CDR2 as FQNEAQ (reference sequence). The CDR3 sequence is 13 residues long. The CDR3 is CASSGLAYNEQFF.

The chain is built from TRBV5-1 and TRBJ2-2; TCRdb's D call, TRBD2, is unchecked because there is no DNA. The CDR3 spans 17 residues. In germline, CDR1 is SGHRS, CDR2 YFSETQ. The CDR3 region is CASSAGPLGTNTGELFF.

The chain recombines TRBV5-1 with TRBJ2-2; with no DNA, the TCRdb D assignment of TRBD2 cannot be verified. CDR3 length: 15 amino acids. Germline CDR1 SGHRS, CDR2 YFSETQ. The CDR3 loop is CASSQLRLAAGELFF. Full variable domain (rest looked up from reference TRBV5-1 and TRBJ2-2): KAGVTQTPRYLIKTRGQQVTLSCSPISGHRSVSWYQQTPGQGLQFLFEYFSETQRNKGNFPGRFSGRQFSNSRSEMNVSTLELGDSALYLCASSQLRLAAGELFFGEGSRLTVL.

The V call is TRBV11-3, the J call TRBJ2-1; as DNA is missing, the TRBD2 call by TCRdb cannot be tested. The CDR3 sequence is 17 residues long. Germline V CDR1 and CDR2: SGHNT, YENEEA. CDR3 amino acids: CASSRITGDLIPNEQFF. Supplemented by reference TRBV11-3 and TRBJ2-1, the full variable domain reads EAGVVQSPRYKIIEKKQPVAFWCNPISGHNTLYWYLQNLGQGPELLIRYENEEAVDDSQLPKDRFSAERLKGVDSTLKIQPAELGDSAVYLCASSRITGDLIPNEQFFGPGTRLTVL.

The rearrangement links TRBV24-1 to TRBJ1-2; TCRdb names TRBD1, which stays unverified in the absence of DNA. In germline, CDR1 is KGHDR, CDR2 SFDVKD. The CDR3 length is 15 residues. The CDR3 region is CATSDPPGTGGGYTF.

The rearrangement links TRBV28 to TRBJ1-2; the TCRdb D gene call, TRBD1, has no DNA to confirm it. This CDR3 has 14 amino acids. CDR1 is MDHEN, CDR2 SYDVKM, per germline. The CDR3 here is CASTLRPGAVGYTF.

The CDR3 loop is CASSLSGTPSNTGELFF. The V gene is TRBV7-7, the J gene TRBJ2-2; the TRBD2 assignment by TCRdb is unverifiable without DNA. The CDR3 is 17 residues long. CDR1 is SSHAT, CDR2 FNYEAQ, per germline (reference sequence).

J is TRBJ2-4 and V is TRBV4-1. The CDR3 extends over 15 amino acids. The germline CDR1 and CDR2 sequences are MGHRA and YSYEKL. The CDR3 loop reads CASSPFGLAENIQYF.

The chain has TRBV29-1 and TRBJ1-3. Per germline, CDR1 SQVTM and CDR2 ANQGSEA. The CDR3 contains 13 residues. This CDR3 reads CSVEAQVGNTIYF.

The genes are TRBV24-1 and TRBJ2-2; TCRdb picks TRBD2, but there is no DNA to check that call. Germline assignment: CDR1 KGHDR and CDR2 SFDVKD. The CDR3 consists of 14 residues. The CDR3: CASQGGTDTGELFF.

This chain uses TRBV19 with TRBJ1-3. Germline loops: CDR1 LNHDA, CDR2 SQIVND (reference sequence). This CDR3 is 15 amino acids long. CDR3 amino acids: CASSIFRGSGNTIYF.

The V call is TRBV5-6, the J call TRBJ2-7; lacking DNA, the TRBD1 call made by TCRdb goes unchecked. The germline V gene encodes CDR1 SGHDT and CDR2 YYEEEE. The CDR3 extends over 14 amino acids. The CDR3 here is CASTPSQSDYEQYF.

V usage is TRBV29-1 and J usage is TRBJ1-2. The CDR3 totals 12 residues. Germline V CDR1 and CDR2: SQVTM, ANQGSEA. The CDR3 sequence: CSVERPPYGYTF.

The chain uses TRBV24-1 and TRBJ1-2. CDR1 and CDR2 from the germline V gene are KGHDR and SFDVKD. This CDR3 has 11 residues. The CDR3 reads CATSGDYGYTF.

The chain joins TRBV7-9 to TRBJ2-1. CDR3 length: 14 residues. Germline V CDR1 and CDR2: SEHNR, FQNEAQ (reference sequence). The CDR3 loop is CASSFLKQSNEQFF.

The gene calls are TRBV5-1 and TRBJ2-1; TCRdb names TRBD2, which stays unverified in the absence of DNA. Germline values: CDR1 SGHRS, CDR2 YFSETQ. The CDR3 extends over 15 amino acids. CDR3 loop: CASSTGSISYNEQFF.

Here the CDR3 reads CSASPLRGGPNYGYTF. The rearrangement uses TRBV20-1 and TRBJ1-2; TCRdb's D call of TRBD1 is untestable without DNA. The V gene's germline CDR1 is DFQATT and CDR2 SNEGSKA (reference sequence). The CDR3 runs to 16 residues.

The chain is built from TRBV12-3 or TRBV12-4 and TRBJ2-7; the TCRdb D gene call, TRBD2, has no DNA to confirm it. The length of the CDR3 is 14 residues. The CDR3 protein is CASSRREGRKEQYF.

The CDR3 sequence is CGHTGGSNTEAFF. The chain carries TRBV29-1 and TRBJ1-1; TCRdb outputs TRBD1, but without DNA this stays unchecked. This CDR3 has 13 residues. Germline V CDR1 and CDR2: SQVTM, ANQGSEA.